This T cell receptor (beta chain) was sequenced during a study of shared clonotypes between healthy human individuals. V shed 2 bases and J shed 0 bases, with 6 bases lying between them. Germline values: CDR1 MNHEY, CDR2 SMNVEV (reference sequence). This CDR3 has 14 residues. Genomic DNA belonging to each subset was distributed in equal measure over several immunoSEQ plates. The assay was immunoSEQ multiplex PCR, and TCRdb's table has in-frame clones only and misses some. Of more than 2,000,000 clones listed, around nine tenths are singletons. V gene TRBV27 combines with J gene TRBJ2-3; unclear D gene. The sequence derives from a man younger than 30 in good health. Material for sequencing was naive CD4+ T cells sorted from blood. Noted subset: CD45RA+ positively selected. For the CDR3, the DNA is TGTGCCAGCAGTTTAGGAAAGAGCACAGATACGCAGTATTTT. Its translation is CASSLGKSTDTQYF.